This TCR beta chain was found in a study of cytomegalovirus exposure and HLA in healthy donors. About this clone itself: The antigen is undetermined.

This table comes from immunoSEQ multiplex PCR, and its TCRdb copy is limited to in-frame clones, with some not included. The sample lists 250,000 to 300,000 clones; nearly 90% were seen once. Germline V gives CDR1 LNHDA, CDR2 SQIVND (reference sequence). The V segment lost 5 bases and the J segment 2 bases; nucleotides outside the gene matches: 11. The CDR3 has 17 amino acids. Study-wide results and limits: That first-cohort TCR clusters tended to co-occur in the 90 to 150 validation repertoires was found in a later analysis. Generally TCR sequences proved uncommon, though certain public TCRs appeared in numerous donors.

Sequencing input: PBMCs. The TCR originated in a woman aged 18-29 years in good health and CMV-seronegative. The chain is built from TRBV19 and TRBJ1-3, with TRBD1 matching over 8 bases. The CDR3 here is CASSGRGEQGAGNTIYF. In DNA form, the CDR3 reads TGTGCCAGTAGTGGCCGTGGTGAACAGGGGGCTGGAAACACCATATATTTT.